This is a list of T cell receptor beta chains from one sample in a study of CD8+ T cells in alopecia areata. This table comes from immunoSEQ multiplex PCR, and its TCRdb copy is limited to in-frame clones, with some not included. The table records over 90,000 clones, about 60% of them present only once. The sequencing input was CD4+ T cells sorted from blood. The receptors were sampled from a human donor in good health. CDR3s include the opening cysteine and the closing phenylalanine or tryptophan. The D gene is left open where the match is weak. Clone size, where shown, is once, few, many, or a class for clones that have expanded.

d_gene: .; v_gene: TRBV27; j_gene: TRBJ2-1; abundance: .; CDR3nt: TGTGCCAGCAGTGCCGCTAGGGCATGGGAGCAGTTCTTC; CDR3aa: CASSAARAWEQFF
d_gene: .; v_gene: TRBV15; j_gene: TRBJ2-2; abundance: .; CDR3nt: TGTGCCACCAGCAGACCAGAGTTCTATGCAAACACCGGGGAGCTGTTTTTT; CDR3aa: CATSRPEFYANTGELFF
d_gene: .; v_gene: TRBV15; j_gene: TRBJ1-3; abundance: .; CDR3nt: TGTGCCACCGCCCGTACGGCAGCCTCTGGAAACACCATATATTTT; CDR3aa: CATARTAASGNTIYF
d_gene: .; v_gene: TRBV20-1; j_gene: TRBJ1-5; abundance: .; CDR3nt: TGCAGTGCTAGAGGGGGGAGAGCCCAGCATTTT; CDR3aa: CSARGGRAQHF
d_gene: .; v_gene: TRBV15; j_gene: TRBJ2-5; abundance: .; CDR3nt: TGTGCCACCAGCAGGCCCGGGGCCGCTGCAGAGACCCAGTACTTC; CDR3aa: CATSRPGAAAETQYF
d_gene: .; v_gene: TRBV25-1; j_gene: TRBJ1-1; abundance: .; CDR3nt: TGTGCCAGCGAGAAGGGCCACCCGAACACTGAAGCTTTCTTT; CDR3aa: CASEKGHPNTEAFF
d_gene: .; v_gene: TRBV7-6; j_gene: TRBJ2-3; abundance: .; CDR3nt: TGTGCCAGCAGCTTAGGGACAACTAAAACAGATACGCAGTATTTT; CDR3aa: CASSLGTTKTDTQYF
d_gene: .; v_gene: TRBV5-1; j_gene: TRBJ2-3; abundance: .; CDR3nt: TGCGCCAGCAGCTTGGCTCAGGGCACAGATACGCAGTATTTT; CDR3aa: CASSLAQGTDTQYF
d_gene: .; v_gene: TRBV29-1; j_gene: TRBJ2-3; abundance: few; CDR3nt: TGCAGCGGCAGAATGACAGATACGCAGTATTTT; CDR3aa: CSGRMTDTQYF
d_gene: TRBD1; v_gene: TRBV19; j_gene: TRBJ2-7; abundance: .; CDR3nt: TGTGCCAGTAGTCCGGGACAGGACTCCTACGAGCAGTACTTC; CDR3aa: CASSPGQDSYEQYF
d_gene: .; v_gene: TRBV9; j_gene: TRBJ2-5; abundance: few; CDR3nt: TGTGCCAGCACCCGGGACCTTGGTATGGAGACCCAGTACTTC; CDR3aa: CASTRDLGMETQYF
d_gene: .; v_gene: TRBV30; j_gene: TRBJ2-2; abundance: few; CDR3nt: TGTGCCTGTAATTCCCTCGCCAACACCGGGGAGCTGTTTTTT; CDR3aa: CACNSLANTGELFF
d_gene: .; v_gene: TRBV9; j_gene: TRBJ2-2; abundance: .; CDR3nt: TGTGCCAGCAGCCCTCTTACATCCGGGGAGCTGTTTTTT; CDR3aa: CASSPLTSGELFF
d_gene: .; v_gene: TRBV20-1; j_gene: TRBJ2-3; abundance: .; CDR3nt: TGCGCTGCGGGACGCACAGATACGCAGTATTTT; CDR3aa: CAAGRTDTQYF
d_gene: .; v_gene: TRBV29-1; j_gene: TRBJ2-1; abundance: .; CDR3nt: TGCAGCGTTGAAGTGCGGGTGAGCAATGAGCAGTTCTTC; CDR3aa: CSVEVRVSNEQFF
d_gene: .; v_gene: TRBV28; j_gene: TRBJ2-5; abundance: .; CDR3nt: TGTGCCAGCAGTTTCAGGGAAGAGACCCAGTACTTC; CDR3aa: CASSFREETQYF
d_gene: TRBD2; v_gene: TRBV4-3; j_gene: TRBJ2-1; abundance: .; CDR3nt: TGCGCCAGCAGCCAAGAGTGGAGACTAGCGGGAGAGCAGTTCTTC; CDR3aa: CASSQEWRLAGEQFF
d_gene: TRBD1; v_gene: TRBV14; j_gene: TRBJ2-5; abundance: once; CDR3nt: TGTGCCAGCAGCCCAGGTGGCAGGGGGAACCAAGAGACCCAGTACTTC; CDR3aa: CASSPGGRGNQETQYF
d_gene: .; v_gene: TRBV4-3; j_gene: TRBJ2-5; abundance: .; CDR3nt: TGCGCCAGCAGCCTGACGGGGGGCCGAGAGACCCAGTACTTC; CDR3aa: CASSLTGGRETQYF
d_gene: .; v_gene: TRBV7-9; j_gene: TRBJ1-2; abundance: .; CDR3nt: TGTGCCAGCAGCTTAGGGAGAGACTCCTATGGCTACACCTTC; CDR3aa: CASSLGRDSYGYTF
d_gene: .; v_gene: TRBV7-9; j_gene: TRBJ2-4; abundance: .; CDR3nt: TGTGCCAGCAGTACAGGGAACATTCAGTACTTC; CDR3aa: CASSTGNIQYF
d_gene: .; v_gene: TRBV30; j_gene: TRBJ2-1; abundance: .; CDR3nt: TGTGCCTGGAGTCGTACCCTAGTCGGTGAGCAGTTCTTC; CDR3aa: CAWSRTLVGEQFF
d_gene: TRBD2; v_gene: TRBV5-1; j_gene: TRBJ2-7; abundance: few; CDR3nt: TGCGCCAGCAGCTTGGGCTTGGCGGGGGGGTCCTACGAGCAGTACTTC; CDR3aa: CASSLGLAGGSYEQYF
d_gene: TRBD1; v_gene: TRBV6-5; j_gene: TRBJ1-4; abundance: .; CDR3nt: TGTGCCAGCAGTCCCCGGACAGGGGATAGTGAAAAACTGTTTTTT; CDR3aa: CASSPRTGDSEKLFF
d_gene: TRBD1; v_gene: TRBV9; j_gene: TRBJ2-3; abundance: few; CDR3nt: TGTGCCAGCAGCGGACAGGGGGCTTTAGTCACAGATACGCAGTATTTT; CDR3aa: CASSGQGALVTDTQYF
d_gene: .; v_gene: TRBV29-1; j_gene: TRBJ2-3; abundance: .; CDR3nt: TGCAGCGTTGAGGGCGGAGGGGGAGCGACAGATACGCAGTATTTT; CDR3aa: CSVEGGGGATDTQYF
d_gene: .; v_gene: TRBV30; j_gene: TRBJ1-1; abundance: .; CDR3nt: TGTGCCGGAGCGGGCCAGAACACTGAAGCTTTCTTT; CDR3aa: CAGAGQNTEAFF
d_gene: TRBD2; v_gene: TRBV7-9; j_gene: TRBJ2-3; abundance: .; CDR3nt: TGTGCCAGCAGCCCGGGGGGGGGCACAGATACGCAGTATTTT; CDR3aa: CASSPGGGTDTQYF
d_gene: .; v_gene: TRBV7-9; j_gene: TRBJ2-3; abundance: medium-sized; CDR3nt: TGTGCCAGCAGCTTAGGCCTAGATCCAGATACGCAGTATTTT; CDR3aa: CASSLGLDPDTQYF
d_gene: .; v_gene: TRBV6-5; j_gene: TRBJ2-7; abundance: .; CDR3nt: TGTGCCAGCAGTTACTCGGGGGGCGGCTCCTACGAGCAGTACTTC; CDR3aa: CASSYSGGGSYEQYF
d_gene: TRBD2; v_gene: TRBV30; j_gene: TRBJ2-1; abundance: .; CDR3nt: TGTGCCTGGACCCTTGGGGCTAGCGGGGGGAATTACAATGAGCAGTTCTTC; CDR3aa: CAWTLGASGGNYNEQFF
d_gene: TRBD1; v_gene: TRBV30; j_gene: TRBJ2-3; abundance: .; CDR3nt: TGTGCCTACTCCGGGACAGGGGCAGTTACGCAGTATTTT; CDR3aa: CAYSGTGAVTQYF
d_gene: .; v_gene: TRBV25-1; j_gene: TRBJ2-2; abundance: .; CDR3nt: TGTGCCAGCAGTGAATCCAATGGAACCCCCGGGGAGCTGTTTTTT; CDR3aa: CASSESNGTPGELFF
d_gene: .; v_gene: TRBV29-1; j_gene: TRBJ1-1; abundance: few; CDR3nt: TGCAGCGTTGAAGGGGGAGCGAACACTGAAGCTTTCTTT; CDR3aa: CSVEGGANTEAFF
d_gene: .; v_gene: TRBV6-5; j_gene: TRBJ1-4; abundance: .; CDR3nt: TGTGCCAGCAGAAAACGGTCGGCAACTAATGAAAAACTGTTTTTT; CDR3aa: CASRKRSATNEKLFF
d_gene: .; v_gene: TRBV7-9; j_gene: TRBJ1-3; abundance: .; CDR3nt: TGTGCCAGCAGCTTCGACACTCCCGCGGCTGGAAACACCATATATTTT; CDR3aa: CASSFDTPAAGNTIYF
d_gene: TRBD2; v_gene: TRBV29-1; j_gene: TRBJ2-5; abundance: .; CDR3nt: TGCAGCGTTCCTAGCGGGGGACGCGGAACCCAGTACTTC; CDR3aa: CSVPSGGRGTQYF
d_gene: .; v_gene: TRBV21-1; j_gene: TRBJ2-6; abundance: few; CDR3nt: TGTGCCAGCAGCAAAAGGCCCTCTGGGGCCAACGTCCTGACTTTC; CDR3aa: CASSKRPSGANVLTF
d_gene: TRBD1; v_gene: TRBV15; j_gene: TRBJ1-5; abundance: .; CDR3nt: TGTGCCACCAGCAGAGCCGGGACAGGGGGCCGTCAGCCCCAGCATTTT; CDR3aa: CATSRAGTGGRQPQHF
d_gene: TRBD1; v_gene: TRBV9; j_gene: TRBJ2-3; abundance: few; CDR3nt: TGTGCCAGCAGTCCGACGGGACAGGGCACAGATACGCAGTATTTT; CDR3aa: CASSPTGQGTDTQYF
d_gene: TRBD1; v_gene: TRBV29-1; j_gene: TRBJ2-1; abundance: .; CDR3nt: TGCAGCGTTGACCCCCGGACAGGGATAATCAATGAGCAGTTCTTC; CDR3aa: CSVDPRTGIINEQFF
d_gene: TRBD1; v_gene: TRBV6-5; j_gene: TRBJ2-4; abundance: .; CDR3nt: TGTGCCAGCAGAGGACAGGGGGCGAACATTCAGTACTTC; CDR3aa: CASRGQGANIQYF
d_gene: .; v_gene: TRBV6-5; j_gene: TRBJ2-5; abundance: .; CDR3nt: TGTGCCAGCAGTTACAGTCCCGGGTACCAAGAGACCCAGTACTTC; CDR3aa: CASSYSPGYQETQYF
d_gene: .; v_gene: TRBV6-5; j_gene: TRBJ1-5; abundance: .; CDR3nt: TGTGCCAGCAGTAGCCTGGGGACGAATCAGCCCCAGCATTTT; CDR3aa: CASSSLGTNQPQHF
d_gene: .; v_gene: TRBV6-1; j_gene: TRBJ2-1; abundance: .; CDR3nt: TGTGCCAGCAGCGCCCGGATCGGGGTTGATGAGCAGTTCTTC; CDR3aa: CASSARIGVDEQFF
d_gene: TRBD1; v_gene: TRBV29-1; j_gene: TRBJ2-7; abundance: .; CDR3nt: TGCAGCGTTGCCCTGACTTGGACAGGGAAAGACGAGCAGTACTTC; CDR3aa: CSVALTWTGKDEQYF
d_gene: TRBD1; v_gene: TRBV30; j_gene: TRBJ1-4; abundance: .; CDR3nt: TGTGCCTGGAGTGGAACAGGGGCTAGGGGGGAAAAACTGTTTTTT; CDR3aa: CAWSGTGARGEKLFF
d_gene: .; v_gene: TRBV30; j_gene: TRBJ2-7; abundance: .; CDR3nt: TGTGCCTGGACCTACAGGGTACCGCCCTACGAGCAGTACTTC; CDR3aa: CAWTYRVPPYEQYF
d_gene: TRBD1; v_gene: TRBV7-9; j_gene: TRBJ1-6; abundance: .; CDR3nt: TGTGCCAGCAGCTTAGGGACAGGGGTGGGTAATTCACCCCTCCACTTT; CDR3aa: CASSLGTGVGNSPLHF
d_gene: TRBD1; v_gene: TRBV25-1; j_gene: TRBJ2-1; abundance: once; CDR3nt: TGTGCCAGCAGGGGACAGGGCTCAGGCAATGAGCAGTTCTTC; CDR3aa: CASRGQGSGNEQFF
d_gene: TRBD2; v_gene: TRBV10-3; j_gene: TRBJ2-1; abundance: few; CDR3nt: TGTGCCATCACCCCGGGGGGCTCCTACAATGAGCAGTTCTTC; CDR3aa: CAITPGGSYNEQFF
d_gene: TRBD1; v_gene: TRBV28; j_gene: TRBJ2-3; abundance: .; CDR3nt: TGTGCCAGCAGGGGGACAGGGGGAGAAGTTACGCAGTATTTT; CDR3aa: CASRGTGGEVTQYF
d_gene: .; v_gene: TRBV7-2; j_gene: TRBJ1-5; abundance: few; CDR3nt: TGTGCCAGCAGCTTAGCTGGACAGCCCCAGCATTTT; CDR3aa: CASSLAGQPQHF